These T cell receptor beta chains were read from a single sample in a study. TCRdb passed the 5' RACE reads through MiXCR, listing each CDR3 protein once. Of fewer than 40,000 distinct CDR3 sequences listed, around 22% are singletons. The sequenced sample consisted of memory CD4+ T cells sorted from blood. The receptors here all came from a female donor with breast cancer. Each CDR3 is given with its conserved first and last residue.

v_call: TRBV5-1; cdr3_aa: CASMTSGGSRAQYF
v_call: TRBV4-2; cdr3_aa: CASSQVVSSGTAYTEAFF
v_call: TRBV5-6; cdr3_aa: CASSLFPGELFF
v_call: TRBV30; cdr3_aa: CAGGQGNPGELFF
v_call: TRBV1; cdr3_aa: CTSSQDQVAVGGNQPQHF
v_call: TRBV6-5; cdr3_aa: CASVAGGTHNEQFF
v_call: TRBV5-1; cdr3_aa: CASSSDGGSYGYTF
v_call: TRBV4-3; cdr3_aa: CASSQEVRGEQPQHF
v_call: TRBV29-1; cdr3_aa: CSVEDGVTYEQYF
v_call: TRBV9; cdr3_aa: CASSPPSVTQYF
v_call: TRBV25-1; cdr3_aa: CASSQQSGLTDTQYF
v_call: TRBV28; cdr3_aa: CASSLVLSETQYF
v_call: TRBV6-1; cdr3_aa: CASSEGPSGQGIYGYTF
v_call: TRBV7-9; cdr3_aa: CASSLGPEPYEQYF